These 27 T cell receptor beta chains were sequenced from one sample in a study of blood T cell repertoires in COVID-19. The data were produced by immunoSEQ multiplex PCR, yet TCRdb's version contains in-frame clones alone and is incomplete. The sample has 210,000 or so clones; around 89% are singletons. The sample comprised peripheral blood. These TCRs come from a man under 40 with COVID-19, enrolled during active disease.

V gene TRBV18 combines with J gene TRBJ2-7; the match to TRBD1 covers 7 bases. CDR1 and CDR2 from the germline V gene are KGHSH and LQKENI. V dropped 5 bases and J dropped 1; count of bases not matched to a gene: 5. CDR3 length: 14 residues. As DNA, the CDR3 is TGTGCCAGCTCAGGAACGACAGGGTCCTACGAGCAGTACTTC. As protein: CASSGTTGSYEQYF.

The chain couples TRBV5-1 to TRBJ2-7; 12 bases are a match to TRBD1. The ends lost 4 bases at V and 6 bases at J; junction bases unmatched: 8. CDR3 size: 15 residues. The V gene's germline CDR1 is SGHRS and CDR2 YFSETQ. The CDR3 here is CASSPSGQGAAEQYF. The CDR3 nucleotides read TGCGCCAGCAGCCCCTCGGGACAGGGGGCCGCCGAGCAGTACTTC.

This clone was counted a single time. The rearrangement uses TRBV11-2 and TRBJ2-5, with TRBD2 matching over 13 bases. V shed 4 bases and J 4 bases; nucleotides not matched to a gene: 3. This CDR3 contains 15 residues. The germline gives CDR1 SGHAT, CDR2 FQNNGV. CDR3 amino acids: CASSSRTSGGETQYF. The CDR3 DNA sequence: TGTGCCAGCAGCTCTCGGACTAGCGGGGGAGAGACCCAGTACTTC.

The chain links TRBV9 to TRBJ2-7; the D gene is possibly TRBD1 (6 bases). The V gene's germline CDR1 is SGDLS and CDR2 YYNGEE. This CDR3 spans 14 amino acids. The V and J ends lost 0 bases and 2 bases respectively, with 9 bases between them. The CDR3 sequence is CASSVGAGAYEQYF. For the CDR3, the DNA is TGTGCCAGCAGCGTAGGAGCAGGGGCCTACGAGCAGTACTTC.

This clone was detected a few times. CDR3 DNA sequence: TGTGCCAGCAGCCAAGCGACAGGGGGAAACTATGGCTACACCTTC. It yields the protein CASSQATGGNYGYTF. V usage is TRBV4-2 and J usage is TRBJ1-2, with 9 positions matching TRBD1. This CDR3 comprises 15 residues. V lost 1 base to trimming and J lost 2 bases; unmatched junction nucleotides: 2. CDR1 and CDR2 from the germline V gene are LGHNA and YNFKEQ.

The V and J genes are TRBV19 and TRBJ2-1; 9 bases line up with TRBD2. Germline V gene data show CDR1 as LNHDA and CDR2 as SQIVND (reference sequence). The CDR3 is made up of 15 amino acids. V was pared by 1 base and J by 2 bases, with 0 bases of the junction left unmatched. CDR3 amino acids: CASSIVAGAYNEQFF. In nucleotides, the CDR3 is TGTGCCAGTAGTATAGTAGCGGGAGCCTACAATGAGCAGTTCTTC.

This clone occurred once. The chain employs TRBV6-6 and TRBJ1-5, with D maybe TRBD1 (6 bases). CDR3 length equals 13 residues. Germline V gene data show CDR1 as MNHNY and CDR2 as SVGAGI (reference sequence). V shed 9 bases and J shed 2 bases, with 11 bases lying between them. In nucleotides, the CDR3 is TGTGCCAGTGGACAGTACGGCAATCAGCCCCAGCATTTT. Its translation: CASGQYGNQPQHF.

The chain links TRBV24-1 to TRBJ2-3, with 10 bases identical to TRBD2. This CDR3 is built from 16 residues. CDR1 KGHDR and CDR2 SFDVKD come from the germline V gene. Trimming at V came to 4 bases and at J to 1 base, leaving 4 bases not matched to a gene. In nucleotides, the CDR3 is TGTGCCACCAGTGACCCCGGACTAGCGGGCACAGATACGCAGTATTTT. Translating it yields CATSDPGLAGTDTQYF.

The V gene is TRBV11-1, the J gene TRBJ1-6; D possibly corresponds to TRBD1 (5 bases). Germline loops: CDR1 SGHAT, CDR2 FQDESV (reference sequence). Between the trimmed V and J ends, which lost 2 bases and 4 bases, there was a span of 6 bases. CDR3 length: 14 residues. In nucleotides, the CDR3 is TGTGCCAGCAGCTTACAGGGTTATAATTCACCCCTCCACTTT. Protein: CASSLQGYNSPLHF. Combining the CDR3 with reference TRBV11-1 and TRBJ1-6 gives the whole variable domain EAEVAQSPRYKITEKSQAVAFWCDPISGHATLYWYRQILGQGPELLVQFQDESVVDDSQLPKDRFSAERLKGVDSTLKIQPAELGDSAMYLCASSLQGYNSPLHFGNGTRLTVT.

This clone has more than one count but fewer than ten. This chain joins TRBV7-2 and TRBJ1-5, with D possibly TRBD1 on 6 matching bases. This CDR3 has 19 amino acids. Trimming left V 3 bases short and J 0 bases short, with 21 bases between. Germline V CDR1 and CDR2: SGHTA, FQGNSA. The CDR3 DNA sequence: TGTGCCAGCAGCTTTTCCCGGGGGGGGCGAACCCATAGCAATCAGCCCCAGCATTTT. It specifies CASSFSRGGRTHSNQPQHF.

In regard to this clone: The sample has other DNA sequences that encode this CDR3 too. The rearrangement links TRBV27 to TRBJ1-5, with D possibly TRBD1 on 6 matching bases. Germline V gene sequence: CDR1 MNHEY, CDR2 SMNVEV (reference sequence). This CDR3 is 14 amino acids long. The V end was cut by 3 bases, the J end by 4 bases, with 10 bases between. Written as DNA, the CDR3 is TGTGCCAGCAGTTTGGACAGTCCGAATCAGCCCCAGCATTTT. Translation: CASSLDSPNQPQHF.

The chain couples TRBV19 to TRBJ2-7; weak D call: TRBD2 (5 bases). There are 15 residues in the CDR3. The V and J ends lost 1 base and 2 bases respectively, with 12 bases between them. Germline V gene sequence: CDR1 LNHDA, CDR2 SQIVND (reference sequence). The chain's CDR3 is CASSIGVGGPYEQYF. CDR3 nucleotides: TGTGCCAGTAGTATAGGGGTGGGCGGGCCCTACGAGCAGTACTTC.

This chain uses TRBV6-5 with TRBJ1-6; 8 positions match TRBD1. V was clipped by 7 bases and J by 7 bases; unmatched bases: 9. The CDR3 consists of 15 residues. Germline loops: CDR1 MNHEY, CDR2 SVGAGI. The CDR3 DNA sequence: TGTGCCAGCACGTACTGGGACAGGCCGAATTCACCCCTCCACTTT. Protein: CASTYWDRPNSPLHF.

The rearrangement joins TRBV20-1 to TRBJ2-7; possible D gene TRBD1, 5 bases. CDR3 size: 14 residues. Per germline, CDR1 DFQATT and CDR2 SNEGSKA (reference sequence). Trimming removed 3 bases at V and 3 bases at J, with 15 bases between. The DNA for the CDR3 is TGCAGTGCTAGTATCGTGACAGCGAACTACGAGCAGTACTTC. Residues: CSASIVTANYEQYF.

The chain recombines TRBV7-2 with TRBJ2-7, with a tentative D call TRBD2 (5 bases). Germline V CDR1 and CDR2: SGHTA, FQGNSA. With 0 bases removed from V and 7 bases from J, the gap between germline ends came to 10 bases. The CDR3 contains 13 residues. The CDR3 nucleotides are TGTGCCAGCAGCTTAGCTGAGGGATCAGAGCAGTACTTC. It specifies CASSLAEGSEQYF.

This rearrangement joins TRBV9 to TRBJ1-3; TRBD1 matches at 7 bases. Germline assignment: CDR1 SGDLS and CDR2 YYNGEE. The trim removed 3 bases at V and 7 bases at J, leaving 13 bases unmatched. The CDR3 has 16 amino acids. This chain's CDR3 is CASSAQAGTVRNTIYF. The CDR3 DNA is TGTGCCAGCAGCGCGCAGGCAGGGACAGTTCGGAACACCATATATTTT.

The rearrangement joins TRBV7-9 to TRBJ1-1; D is unclear. The ends were cut back, 1 base at V and 4 bases at J, with 13 bases in the middle. Per germline, CDR1 SEHNR and CDR2 FQNEAQ (reference sequence). The CDR3 extends over 15 amino acids. The CDR3 coding sequence is TGTGCCAGCAGCTTAGATGCGGTCCTGGGCACTGAAGCTTTCTTT. Translation: CASSLDAVLGTEAFF.

This sequence joins TRBV5-5 and TRBJ2-5, with 9 bases aligning to TRBD1. Looked up from germline, CDR1 is SGHKS and CDR2 is YYEKEE (reference sequence). The V gene end was trimmed by 2 bases and the J gene end by 3 bases; junction bases not matched to a gene: 5. CDR3 length equals 15 residues. As DNA, the CDR3 is TGTGCCAGCAGCTTCTGGGGACAGGGAAAAGAGACCCAGTACTTC. Encoded protein: CASSFWGQGKETQYF.

The chain is built from TRBV10-3 and TRBJ1-1, with 9 nucleotides matching TRBD1. V dropped 1 base and J dropped 3; count of bases not matched to a gene: 6. The germline V gene encodes CDR1 ENHRY and CDR2 SYGVKD. The CDR3 covers 16 residues. CDR3 DNA sequence: TGTGCCATCAGTGAGTTTCGGGACAGGGTGGACACTGAAGCTTTCTTT. Amino acids: CAISEFRDRVDTEAFF.

The rearrangement joins TRBV11-2 to TRBJ1-2; D not certain. The CDR3 consists of 15 residues. CDR1 is SGHAT, CDR2 FQNNGV, per germline. Trimming took off 5 bases at V and 2 bases at J, with 15 bases between the two ends. The CDR3 DNA reads TGTGCCAGCAGCCTGAGCGGCATGAAAAACTATGGCTACACCTTC. Translated: CASSLSGMKNYGYTF.

The V call is TRBV7-3, the J call TRBJ2-2; D call uncertain. The CDR3 sequence is 15 residues long. Deletions cut 2 bases from V and 3 bases from J, with 10 bases between. Germline V gene sequence: CDR1 SGHTA, CDR2 FQGTGA. The CDR3 DNA reads TGTGCCAGCAGCTTAGAAGCCCATCACACCGGGGAGCTGTTTTTT. Translation: CASSLEAHHTGELFF.

This chain uses TRBV28 with TRBJ1-2; 8 nucleotides align to TRBD1. In germline, CDR1 is MDHEN, CDR2 SYDVKM. V lost 5 bases to trimming and J lost 12 bases; unmatched junction nucleotides: 14. This CDR3 region has 14 residues. In DNA, the CDR3 is TGTGCCAGCAGTGTCCTTCCGGGACAGGAGGGGAACACCTTC. Translation gives CASSVLPGQEGNTF.

The rearrangement joins TRBV6-5 to TRBJ1-4, with 9 bases lining up with TRBD1. The CDR3 length is 15 residues. The germline V gene has CDR1 MNHEY and CDR2 SVGAGI. Germline trimming cut 1 base from V and 8 bases from J; bases unmatched to any gene: 5. CDR3 DNA: TGTGCCAGCAGTTACTACAGGGGGCTGGGAGAAAAACTGTTTTTT. Its protein is CASSYYRGLGEKLFF.

The chain uses TRBV3-1 (or the pseudogene TRBV3-2) and TRBJ2-1, with TRBD2 identical over 7 bases. With V trimmed by 4 bases and J by 9 bases, 9 bases remained unmatched. Germline assignment: CDR1 LGHDT and CDR2 YNNKEL (reference sequence). The CDR3 runs 14 residues. CDR3 sequence: CASSRLMTSTEQFF. The DNA of the CDR3 is TGTGCCAGCAGCCGCCTAATGACTAGCACTGAGCAGTTCTTC.

This chain links TRBV28 with TRBJ1-6, with unresolved D. Trimming took 3 bases from V and 5 from J, leaving 14 bases between them. The CDR3 is made up of 16 amino acids. In germline, CDR1 is MDHEN, CDR2 SYDVKM. This chain's CDR3 is CASSFSSAGNNSPLHF. The CDR3, as DNA: TGTGCCAGCAGTTTTAGTTCGGCAGGCAATAATTCACCCCTCCACTTT.

This clone has just one count. The chain employs TRBV27 and TRBJ2-1; 7 bases are a match to TRBD1. J lost 2 bases, V lost 4 bases, and 5 bases had no gene match. This CDR3 is 15 amino acids long. The germline gives CDR1 MNHEY, CDR2 SMNVEV (reference sequence). The CDR3 nucleotides are TGTGCCAGCAGTTCATACAGGGGTACCTACAATGAGCAGTTCTTC. This encodes CASSSYRGTYNEQFF.

The rearrangement uses TRBV18 and TRBJ1-2, with D possibly being TRBD1 (5 bases). The germline CDR1 and CDR2 sequences are KGHSH and LQKENI. V was pared by 0 bases and J by 4 bases, with 12 bases between. CDR3 length equals 15 residues. The CDR3 loop is CASSPPQGTGYGYTF. CDR3 nucleotides: TGTGCCAGCTCACCACCCCAGGGCACGGGCTATGGCTACACCTTC.